Included here is one T cell receptor beta chain sequence, with context. This clonotype was seen at least ten times. Its antigen has not been determined. No much larger clone is present one base from it, and per-base qualities are unavailable. Trimmed from V: 5 bases; trimmed from J: 6 bases; junction bases lacking a gene match: 18. Including the terminal cysteine and phenylalanine, the CDR3 comprises 16 residues. Only CDR3 DNA is held: 48 bases, read in frame from base 1. CDR1 and CDR2 are drawn from the germline V gene (reference sequence): DFQATT, SNEGSKA. These data originate in a study of T cells in Graves' hyperthyroidism and ophthalmopathy (dated by TCRdb to between 2018 and 2021). Regarding the complete study: Peripheral blood was collected at initial diagnosis, before any treatment. A discovery cohort of approximately 100 patients, 43 with Graves' ophthalmopathy and 55 to 65 with stable Graves' hyperthyroidism, was used to find distinguishing TCR V-J signatures. The 75 to 100 discovery patients were randomly split 7:3 into training and test sets. In more than five Graves' hyperthyroidism patients, the study also compared T-cell repertoires from thyroid tissue with T-cell repertoires from blood. Following sampling, methimazole starting at 30 mg daily was given to hyperthyroidism patients, and high-dose intravenous methylprednisolone was given to ophthalmopathy patients. The paper describes TCR Vbeta CDR3 sequencing of fewer than 150 peripheral blood samples, made up of 43 ophthalmopathy patients, over 70 hyperthyroidism patients and some 17 progressor patients. Prospective prediction of ophthalmopathy was tested in an independent validation cohort of 18 to 20 hyperthyroidism patients and 17 patients who later progressed to ophthalmopathy. The paper as a whole reports these results and caveats: Most expanded thyroid clonotypes (frequency above 0.001) were also detected in blood, suggesting blood repertoires may reflect thyroid immune responses. A 13 V-J signature model separated ophthalmopathy from stable hyperthyroidism, with nearly 90% sensitivity and 81.08% specificity in cross-validation and 80%/75% in testing. No statistical method was used to fix the sample size in advance, and group allocation was not hidden from the investigators. In validation, progression to ophthalmopathy was predicted by the model with about 70% sensitivity and just over 72% specificity, a median of about 6.4 months before onset.

A patient counted as having stable Graves' hyperthyroidism if no progression to ophthalmopathy occurred over 18 months of follow-up. The hyperthyroidism patients were between 18 and 65 years old and newly diagnosed, with a disease duration of less than 2 months. Any patient with an uncontrolled infection, another autoimmune disease, pregnancy or lactation was excluded. Diagnoses relied on clinical symptoms, serum thyroxine and TRAb, thyroid ultrasound and orbital computed tomography. Ficoll-Paque density gradient centrifugation was used to isolate PBMCs from about 10 ml of fresh peripheral blood. Total RNA was extracted with Trizol reagent, and quality was checked on an Agilent 2100 Bioanalyzer. The TCR beta CDR3 regions were amplified from RNA transcripts. The first round of RT-PCR for the TCR CDR3 was performed with the HTBI primer set and the Qiagen OneStep RT-PCR kit. The libraries were constructed in a second round of multiplex PCR and then size-selected and purified. The libraries were sequenced on an Illumina HiSeq2000 using paired-end 100 bp reads. Per the original workflow: SOAPnuke was used to process the raw data, with reads discarded if the reads contained adapters or uncalled bases, had a mean Phred below 15, or lacked an exact constant-primer or identifier match. High-quality paired reads were merged with COPE v1.2.5, and unique nucleotide sequences were defined as clonotypes. Clonotypes were aligned to IMGT TRBV, TRBD and TRBJ reference segments using MiTCR v1.1. The analysis was restricted to V-J combinations with a frequency above 0.0001, which together covered 99% to 99.2% of the repertoires. A TCS score was defined as the ratio of F50 (clonal expansion) to E x V (chaos), with BLOSUM62-based TCRdist applied between CDR3 peptides within each V-J. Welch's t-statistics and random forest reduced fewer than 600 V-J features to about 12, which were used in a naive Bayes classifier (R e1071). TCRdb ran its own pipeline on the public reads, namely fastp trimming at Q25 and MiXCR clone calling, and kept in-frame beta chains. Rows are combined by CDR3 protein, so each entry shows the most common genes and DNA. None of the V and J calls come from the authors' own analysis; TCRdb made them. In all, the sample holds around 400,000 distinct CDR3 sequences, and approximately 25% of those were seen once. Of the sample, around 67% is held by the ten largest clones.

The chain was built from TRBV20-1 and TRBJ2-7; 8 of the junction bases match TRBD2. The sequence came from a man aged 45-60 years with Graves' hyperthyroidism. The sample consisted of blood. The sequence in DNA is TGCAGTGCTCGTCAAATCACGGCTAGCGGGTATTCCGAGCAGTACTTC. Translated, it gives CSARQITASGYSEQYF.